This T cell receptor (beta chain) was observed in a study of patients and donors after allogeneic stem cell transplantation (dated by TCRdb to the early 2020s). As to this clonotype: Its cognate antigen has yet to be identified. It has no much larger one-base neighbor in the sample; base qualities were not kept.

Library prep was done by RT-PCR. For sequencing, a NextSeq 550 was employed. In TCRdb, the public reads were trimmed at Q25 with fastp and aligned with MiXCR, with productive beta chains retained. Identical CDR3 protein sequences are pooled into one entry, listed with their most common genes and DNA. In all, the sample holds 110,000 or so distinct CDR3 sequences, and 35% of those were seen once. The ten largest clonotypes hold more than 25% of the sample. For CDR1 and CDR2, the germline V gene lists SQVTM and ANQGSEA. V drops 1 base and J drops 4 bases, leaving 22 bases in between. Including cysteine and phenylalanine, the CDR3 has 17 amino acids. The read is trimmed to its CDR3 DNA, 51 bases read in frame from base 1.

This sequence originates from a human donor who was either an allogeneic HSCT recipient or a stem cell or donor lymphocyte infusion donor (not recorded which). It is not recorded whose cells these are; they may come from a transplant donor. The chain joins TRBV29-1 to TRBJ1-2; TRBD1 is possibly the D segment (6 matching bases). The sequenced sample was blood, either unsorted or a sorted T cell fraction (not recorded which). The sequence in DNA is TGCAGCGTTGAAGCCCTCCGGACAGACTTTGTTGGCTATGGCTACACCTTC. It translates to CSVEALRTDFVGYGYTF. With all but the CDR3 taken from the reference TRBV29-1 and TRBJ1-2 genes, the full variable domain is: SAVISQKPSRDICQRGTSLTIQCQVDSQVTMMFWYRQQPGQSLTLIATANQGSEATYESGFVIDKFPISRPNLTFSTLTVSNMSPEDSSIYLCSVEALRTDFVGYGYTFGSGTRLTVV.